This passage covers 3 T cell receptor beta chains from one sample sequenced in a study of early T cells in non-severe SARS-CoV-2 infection. One entry per CDR3 protein, called by TCRdb with MiXCR from the 5' RACE reads. Among 25,000 to 35,000 distinct CDR3 sequences listed, under 6.5% were seen once. Sequencing input: whole blood. The receptors come from an adult who was a healthcare worker with PCR-confirmed SARS-CoV-2 infection or an uninfected control (not recorded which).

This clonotype was counted at least ten times. The chain links TRBV12-3 or TRBV12-4 to TRBJ2-7; D gene unclear. The CDR3 is 14 amino acids. Deletions cut 4 bases from V and 0 bases from J, with 10 bases between. CDR3 residues: CASSSSRSSYEQYF. CDR3 sequence (DNA): TGTGCCAGCAGTTCTAGTAGGAGCTCCTACGAGCAGTACTTC.

This clonotype occurred a few times. The genes are TRBV6-1 and TRBJ1-5; D ambiguous. Germline lookup yields CDR1 MNHNS and CDR2 SASEGT. CDR3 size: 11 residues. V lost 6 bases, J lost 5 bases, and 5 bases lay in between. The CDR3 DNA reads TGTGCCAGCAGCGATTATCAGCCCCAGCATTTT. The encoded protein is CASSDYQPQHF.

This clonotype came up many times. The CDR3 reads CASSQDRLAGVETGELFF. In DNA form, the CDR3 reads TGTGCCAGCAGCCAAGATCGACTAGCGGGGGTGGAGACCGGGGAGCTGTTTTTT. The rearrangement uses TRBV3-1 and TRBJ2-2; TRBD2 matches at 12 bases. There are 18 residues in the CDR3. Looked up from germline, CDR1 is LGHDT and CDR2 is YNNKEL (reference sequence). V gave up 0 bases and J gave up 5 bases; unmatched junction bases: 7.